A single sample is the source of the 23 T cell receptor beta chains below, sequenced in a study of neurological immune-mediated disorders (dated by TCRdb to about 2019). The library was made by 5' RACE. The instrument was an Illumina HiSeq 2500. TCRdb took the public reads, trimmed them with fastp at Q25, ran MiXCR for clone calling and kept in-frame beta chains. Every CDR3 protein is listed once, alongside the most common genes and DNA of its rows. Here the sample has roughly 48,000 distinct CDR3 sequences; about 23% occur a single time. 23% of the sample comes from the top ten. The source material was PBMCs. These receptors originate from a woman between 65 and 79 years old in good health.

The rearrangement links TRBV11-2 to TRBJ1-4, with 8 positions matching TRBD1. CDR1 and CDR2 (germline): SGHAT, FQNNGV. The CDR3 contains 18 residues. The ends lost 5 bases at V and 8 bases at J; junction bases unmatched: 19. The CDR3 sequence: CASSPLAGTGSPFEKLFF. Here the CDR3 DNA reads TGTGCCAGCAGCCCCCTAGCCGGGACAGGCAGCCCTTTCGAAAAACTGTTTTTT.

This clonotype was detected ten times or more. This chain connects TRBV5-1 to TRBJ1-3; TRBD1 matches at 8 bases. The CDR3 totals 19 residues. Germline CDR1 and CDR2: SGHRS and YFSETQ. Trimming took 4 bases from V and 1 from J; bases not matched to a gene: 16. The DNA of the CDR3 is TGCGCCAGCAGCACCACACCGGGACAGGCCTCGGGATCTGGAAACACCATATATTTT. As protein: CASSTTPGQASGSGNTIYF.

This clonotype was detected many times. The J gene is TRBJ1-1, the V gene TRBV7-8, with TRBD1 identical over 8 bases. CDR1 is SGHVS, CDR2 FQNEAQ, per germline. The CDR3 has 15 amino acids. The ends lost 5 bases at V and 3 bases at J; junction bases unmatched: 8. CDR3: CASSARTGTDTEAFF. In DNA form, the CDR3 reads TGTGCCAGCAGCGCCCGGACAGGGACGGACACTGAAGCTTTCTTT.

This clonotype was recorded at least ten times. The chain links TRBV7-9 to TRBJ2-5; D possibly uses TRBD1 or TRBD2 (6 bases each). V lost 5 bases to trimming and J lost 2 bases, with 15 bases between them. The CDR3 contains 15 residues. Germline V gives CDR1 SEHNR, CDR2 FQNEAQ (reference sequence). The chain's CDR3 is CASSPYGGQQETQYF. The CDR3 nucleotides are TGTGCCAGCAGCCCGTACGGGGGACAACAAGAGACCCAGTACTTC.

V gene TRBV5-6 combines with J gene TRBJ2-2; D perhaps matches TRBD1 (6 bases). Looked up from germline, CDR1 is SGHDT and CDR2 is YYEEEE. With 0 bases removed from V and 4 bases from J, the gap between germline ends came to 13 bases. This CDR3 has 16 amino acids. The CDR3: CASSLAGQSGTGELFF. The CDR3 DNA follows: TGTGCCAGCAGCTTGGCCGGACAGTCTGGCACCGGGGAGCTGTTTTTT.

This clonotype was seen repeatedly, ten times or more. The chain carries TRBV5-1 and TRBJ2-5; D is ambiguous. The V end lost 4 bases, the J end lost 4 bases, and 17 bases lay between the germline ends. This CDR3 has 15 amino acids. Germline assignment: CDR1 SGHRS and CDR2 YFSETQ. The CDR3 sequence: CASSAPDPSGETQYF. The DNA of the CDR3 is TGCGCCAGCAGCGCTCCGGACCCGTCGGGAGAGACCCAGTACTTC.

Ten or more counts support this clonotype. CDR3 amino acids: CASSLGATSGGDTQYF. CDR3 bases: TGCGCCAGCAGCTTGGGGGCGACTAGCGGCGGAGATACGCAGTATTTT. The chain is built from TRBV5-1 and TRBJ2-3; TRBD2 agrees at 9 bases. CDR3 size: 16 residues. Germline values: CDR1 SGHRS, CDR2 YFSETQ. The trim removed 0 bases at V and 5 bases at J, leaving 7 bases unmatched.

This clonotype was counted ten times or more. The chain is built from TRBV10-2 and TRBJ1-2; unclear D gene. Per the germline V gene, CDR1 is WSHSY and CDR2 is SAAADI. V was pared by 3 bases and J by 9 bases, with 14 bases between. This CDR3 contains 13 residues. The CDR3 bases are TGCGCCAGCAGTGAAGGCGGGGAAAGGAGCTACACCTTC. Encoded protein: CASSEGGERSYTF.

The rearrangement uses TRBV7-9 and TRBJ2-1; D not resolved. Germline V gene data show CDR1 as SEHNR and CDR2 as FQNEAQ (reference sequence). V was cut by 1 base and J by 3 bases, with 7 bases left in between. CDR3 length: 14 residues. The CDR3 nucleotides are TGTGCCAGCAGCTTAGATACCAGCTACAATGAGCAGTTCTTC. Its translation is CASSLDTSYNEQFF.

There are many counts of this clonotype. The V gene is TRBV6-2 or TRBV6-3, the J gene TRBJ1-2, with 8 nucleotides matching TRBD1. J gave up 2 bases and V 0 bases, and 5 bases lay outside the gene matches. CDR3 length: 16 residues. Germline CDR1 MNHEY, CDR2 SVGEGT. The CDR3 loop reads CASSYSPGTGNYGYTF. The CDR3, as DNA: TGTGCCAGCAGTTACTCCCCCGGGACAGGCAACTATGGCTACACCTTC.

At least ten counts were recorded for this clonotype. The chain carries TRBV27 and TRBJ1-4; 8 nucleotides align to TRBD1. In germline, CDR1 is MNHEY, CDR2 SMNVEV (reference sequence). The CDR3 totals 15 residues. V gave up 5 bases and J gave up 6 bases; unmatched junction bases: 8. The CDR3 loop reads CASSPRQGRDEKLFF. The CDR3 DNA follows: TGTGCCAGCAGTCCGCGACAGGGGCGAGATGAAAAACTGTTTTTT.

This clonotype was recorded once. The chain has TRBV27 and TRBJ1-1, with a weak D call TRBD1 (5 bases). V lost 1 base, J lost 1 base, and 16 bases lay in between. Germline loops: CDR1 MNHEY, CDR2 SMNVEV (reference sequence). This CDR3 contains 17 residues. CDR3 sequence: CASSLLSFGARNTEAFF. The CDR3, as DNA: TGTGCCAGCAGTTTATTGTCCTTTGGGGCGAGGAACACTGAAGCTTTCTTT.

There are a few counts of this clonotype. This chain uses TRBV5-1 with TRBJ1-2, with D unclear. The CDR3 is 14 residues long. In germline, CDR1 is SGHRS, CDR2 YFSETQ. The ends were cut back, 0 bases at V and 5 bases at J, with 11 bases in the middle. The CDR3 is CASSLAGSGYGYTF. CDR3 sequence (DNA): TGCGCCAGCAGCTTGGCCGGCTCCGGATATGGCTACACCTTC.

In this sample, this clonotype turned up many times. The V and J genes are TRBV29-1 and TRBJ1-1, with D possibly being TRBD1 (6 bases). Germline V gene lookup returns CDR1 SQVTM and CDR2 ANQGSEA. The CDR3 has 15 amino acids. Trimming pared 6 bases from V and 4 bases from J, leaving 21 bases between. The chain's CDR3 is CSVPPGAGSGTEAFF. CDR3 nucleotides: TGCAGCGTCCCCCCGGGGGCAGGGTCGGGCACTGAAGCTTTCTTT. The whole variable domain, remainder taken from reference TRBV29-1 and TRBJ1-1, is SAVISQKPSRDICQRGTSLTIQCQVDSQVTMMFWYRQQPGQSLTLIATANQGSEATYESGFVIDKFPISRPNLTFSTLTVSNMSPEDSSIYLCSVPPGAGSGTEAFFGQGTRLTVV.

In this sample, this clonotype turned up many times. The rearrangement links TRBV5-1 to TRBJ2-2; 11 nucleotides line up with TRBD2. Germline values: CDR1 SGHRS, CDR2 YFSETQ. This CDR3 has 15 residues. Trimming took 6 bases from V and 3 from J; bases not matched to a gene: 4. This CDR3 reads CASTLAGGYTGELFF. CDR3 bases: TGCGCCAGCACCCTAGCGGGAGGTTACACCGGGGAGCTGTTTTTT.

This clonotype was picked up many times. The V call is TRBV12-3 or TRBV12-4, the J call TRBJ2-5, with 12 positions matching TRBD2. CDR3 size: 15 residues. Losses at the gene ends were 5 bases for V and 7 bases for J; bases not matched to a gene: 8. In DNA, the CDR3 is TGTGCCAGCAGTCCCCTAGCGGGGGGGCCTGGGACCCAGTACTTC. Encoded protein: CASSPLAGGPGTQYF.

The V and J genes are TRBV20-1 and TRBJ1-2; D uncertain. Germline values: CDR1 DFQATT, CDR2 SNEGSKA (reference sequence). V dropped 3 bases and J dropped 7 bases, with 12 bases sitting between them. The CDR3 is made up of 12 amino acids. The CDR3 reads CSASEEPLGYTF. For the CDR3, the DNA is TGCAGTGCTAGCGAGGAACCTCTTGGCTACACCTTC.

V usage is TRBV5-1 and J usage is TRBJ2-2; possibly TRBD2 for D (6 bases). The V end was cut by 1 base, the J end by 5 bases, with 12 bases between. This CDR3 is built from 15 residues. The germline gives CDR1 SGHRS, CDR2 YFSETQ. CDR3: CASSLTAGPTGELFF. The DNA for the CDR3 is TGCGCCAGCAGCTTGACCGCGGGGCCAACCGGGGAGCTGTTTTTT.

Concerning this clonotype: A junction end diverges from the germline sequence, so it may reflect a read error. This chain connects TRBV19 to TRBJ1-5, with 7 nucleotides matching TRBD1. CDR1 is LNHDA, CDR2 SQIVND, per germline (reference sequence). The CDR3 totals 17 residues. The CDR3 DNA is TGTGCCAGTAGTGCCACTCCTCCGGGACAGCGCGATCATCCCCAGCATTTT. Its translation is CASSATPPGQRDHPQHF.

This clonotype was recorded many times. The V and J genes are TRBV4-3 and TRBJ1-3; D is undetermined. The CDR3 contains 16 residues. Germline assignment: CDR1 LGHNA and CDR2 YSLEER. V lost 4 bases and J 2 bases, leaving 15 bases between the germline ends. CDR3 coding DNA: TGCGCCAGCAGCCGCCAGAGCCTCGGGGCTGGAAACACCATATATTTT. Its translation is CASSRQSLGAGNTIYF.

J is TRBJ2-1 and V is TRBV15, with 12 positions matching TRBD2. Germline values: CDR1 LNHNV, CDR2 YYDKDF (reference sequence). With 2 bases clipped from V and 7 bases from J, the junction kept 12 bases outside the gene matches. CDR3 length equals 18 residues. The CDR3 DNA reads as TGTGCCACCAGCAGACAGGCCTTGCTAGCGGGGGGGAATAATGAGCAGTTCTTC. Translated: CATSRQALLAGGNNEQFF.

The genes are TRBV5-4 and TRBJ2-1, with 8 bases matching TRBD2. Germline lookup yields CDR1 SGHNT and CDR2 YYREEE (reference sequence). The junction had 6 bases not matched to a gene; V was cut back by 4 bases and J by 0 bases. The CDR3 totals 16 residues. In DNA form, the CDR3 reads TGTGCCAGCAGCCCCCTAGCGGGTCTCTCCTACAATGAGCAGTTCTTC. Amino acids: CASSPLAGLSYNEQFF.

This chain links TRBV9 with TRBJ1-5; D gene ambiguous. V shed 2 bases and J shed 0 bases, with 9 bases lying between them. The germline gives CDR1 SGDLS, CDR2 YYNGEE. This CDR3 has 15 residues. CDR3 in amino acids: CASSVSVGSNQPQHF. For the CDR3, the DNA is TGTGCCAGCAGCGTCTCGGTCGGTAGCAATCAGCCCCAGCATTTT. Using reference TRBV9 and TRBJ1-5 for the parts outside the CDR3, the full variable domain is DSGVTQTPKHLITATGQRVTLRCSPRSGDLSVYWYQQSLDQGLQFLIQYYNGEERAKGNILERFSAQQFPDLHSELNLSSLELGDSALYFCASSVSVGSNQPQHFGDGTRLSIL.